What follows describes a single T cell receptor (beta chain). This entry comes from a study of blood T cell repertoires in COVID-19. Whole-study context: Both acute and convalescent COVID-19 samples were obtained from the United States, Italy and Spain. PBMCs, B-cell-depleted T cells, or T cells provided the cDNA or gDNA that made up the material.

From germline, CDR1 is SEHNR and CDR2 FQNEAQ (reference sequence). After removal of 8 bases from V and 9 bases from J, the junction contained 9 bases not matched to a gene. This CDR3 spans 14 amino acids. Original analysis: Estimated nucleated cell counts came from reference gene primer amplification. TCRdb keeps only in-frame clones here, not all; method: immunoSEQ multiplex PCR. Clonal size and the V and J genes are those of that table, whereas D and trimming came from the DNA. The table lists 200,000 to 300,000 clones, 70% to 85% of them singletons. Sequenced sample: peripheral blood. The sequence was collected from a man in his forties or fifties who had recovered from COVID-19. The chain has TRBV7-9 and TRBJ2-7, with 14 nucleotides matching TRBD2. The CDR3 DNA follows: TGTGCCAGCCAGACCGGGACTAGCGGGAGTTGGCAGTACTTC. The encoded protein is CASQTGTSGSWQYF.